This T cell receptor (beta chain) stems from a study of blood T cell repertoires in COVID-19 (dated by TCRdb to about 2020). Looking at the study overall: Collaborator samples came from the United States, Italy and Spain and covered acute and convalescent phases of COVID-19. The prospective study material was composed of cDNA or gDNA derived from T cells, B-cell-depleted T cells, or PBMCs. Subjects who had been exposed to COVID-19, were actively infected with it, or had recovered from it provided the deeply sampled blood TCRbeta repertoires that made up the dataset. The repertoires were released in a freely available public database intended as a resource for research on the immune response to SARS-CoV-2. The samples were drawn from two sources: the first 160 participants of the ongoing ImmuneRACE study, and 950 to 1,500 subjects contributed by 6 global collaborators. Sample metadata almost always included a de-identified subject ID, COVID-19 status, age in years and sex. Where available, HLA class I and class II types were taken from metadata supplied by the sample provider and were not determined by assay-based typing. On the study overall, not on this receptor specifically: The amount of clinical and demographic metadata varied by source and participant and was provided uncurated.

Remarks on this clone: Its binding antigen is unknown. No qualities accompany the bases; no much larger clone lies one base away.

TCRbeta CDR3 regions were amplified from genomic DNA using the immunoSEQ Assay, a bias-controlled multiplex PCR. Per the source publication's procedure: The number of nucleated cells in each sample was estimated from the amplification of reference gene primers within the assay. To quantify the absolute abundance of each unique TCRbeta CDR3 rearrangement, sequence reads were collapsed and filtered. For each sample, productive Simpson clonality was calculated as the square root of Simpson's diversity index over productive rearrangements. TCRdb retrieved this table from immuneACCESS and kept in-frame rearrangements only. Not all clones are present; in checked studies, unresolved V genes account for under half, and no reason is known for the remainder. Clone size and V and J calls were adopted from that table, with D and trimming inferred from the DNA. Here the sample has under 150,000 clones; around 85% occur a single time. Of the sample, about 18% is held by the ten largest clones.

Another Seattle source contributed samples from volunteer blood donors who had recovered from COVID-19. The collaborating institutions used their own protocols to collect whole blood in K2EDTA tubes. For TCRbeta analysis, collaborator samples were shipped as frozen whole blood, as isolated PBMCs, or as DNA extracted from either sample type. At the junction V is shortened by 3 bases and J by 1 base, with 9 bases in between. CDR1 and CDR2 were assigned from the germline V gene as SGHNT and YENEEA. There are 14 amino acids in the CDR3, from cysteine to phenylalanine inclusive. The DNA shown is the 42-base CDR3, in frame from base 1.

The sequenced material came from peripheral blood. The clonotype comes from a woman aged 45-65 years who had recovered from COVID-19. This chain is built from TRBV11-3 and TRBJ1-1, with a tentative D gene TRBD1 over 6 matching bases. The CDR3 reads as follows: CASSFTGSNTEAFF. The nucleotides are TGTGCCAGCAGCTTCACAGGGTCGAACACTGAAGCTTTCTTT.